Below, one TCR beta chain is given with its context. The data belong to a study of blood T cell repertoires in COVID-19. Whole-study context: Nucleic acid was either cDNA or gDNA, and it came from T cells, B-cell-depleted T cells, or PBMCs.

Assay: immunoSEQ multiplex PCR; the TCRdb copy retains only in-frame clones and omits some. The profile shows about 100,000 clones, about 90% of them singletons. J was trimmed by 0 bases and V by 4 bases; bases with no gene match: 2. The V gene's germline CDR1 is SGHVS and CDR2 FQNEAQ. The length of the CDR3 is 16 residues. Sequencing was carried out using peripheral blood. The chain uses TRBV7-8 and TRBJ2-3, with TRBD2 matching 12 bases. This receptor was identified in a man between 18 and 29 years old with COVID-19, enrolled during active disease. The CDR3 loop is CASSSGTSGSTDTQYF. CDR3 in DNA: TGTGCCAGCAGCTCCGGGACTAGCGGGAGCACAGATACGCAGTATTTT.